Following are 13 T cell receptor beta chains from one sample sequenced in a study of graft-versus-host responses after intestinal transplantation. Lamina propria and intraepithelial lymphocytes were released by processing graft tissue. The data were produced by immunoSEQ multiplex PCR, yet TCRdb's version contains in-frame clones alone and is incomplete. Among several thousand clones listed, about three quarters were seen once. The sequencing here drew on ileum tissue, taken approximately 130 days after intestinal transplantation. These receptors were obtained from a human patient who received an intestinal transplant, so some T cells may come from the graft donor.

This chain uses TRBV7-9 with TRBJ2-2, with TRBD2 identical over 11 bases. The CDR3 spans 17 residues. V lost 5 bases to trimming and J lost 2 bases; unmatched junction nucleotides: 7. Per the germline V gene, CDR1 is SEHNR and CDR2 is FQNEAQ (reference sequence). The CDR3 region is CASSLPGTSGNTGELFF. The CDR3 DNA follows: TGTGCCAGCAGCCTACCCGGGACTAGCGGTAACACCGGGGAGCTGTTTTTT.

The chain carries TRBV7-4 and TRBJ1-1; D gene ambiguous. Germline CDR1 reads SGHVT; CDR2 reads SQSDAQ. The V gene lost 5 bases and the J gene lost 3 bases, with 19 bases spanning the gap. CDR3 size: 16 residues. The CDR3 coding sequence is TGTGCCAGCAGCCGCGGACCGGGCGGAGCGGACACTGAAGCTTTCTTT. Translation: CASSRGPGGADTEAFF.

The chain recombines TRBV10-3 with TRBJ2-7; perhaps TRBD1 as D (5 bases). The CDR3 has 14 amino acids. Germline V gene sequence: CDR1 ENHRY, CDR2 SYGVKD. Trimming removed 3 bases at V and 5 bases at J, with 14 bases between. This CDR3 reads CAISDRAGYDEQYF. CDR3 in DNA: TGTGCCATCAGTGATCGTGCAGGGTACGACGAGCAGTACTTC.

J is TRBJ1-1 and V is TRBV6-5, with D tentatively TRBD1 (5 bases). Per germline, CDR1 MNHEY and CDR2 SVGAGI. V lost 9 bases to trimming and J lost 0 bases, with 11 bases between them. The CDR3 has 13 residues. CDR3 protein: CASYRTMNTEAFF. The CDR3, as DNA: TGTGCCAGTTACAGGACTATGAACACTGAAGCTTTCTTT.

This clone was detected only a few times. V usage is TRBV6-6 and J usage is TRBJ1-2; D is unresolved. Germline V gene data show CDR1 as MNHNY and CDR2 as SVGAGI (reference sequence). CDR3 length equals 13 residues. The germline V and J ends were trimmed by 2 bases and 1 base, with 5 bases remaining between them. The CDR3, as DNA: TGTGCCAGCAGTTACCGGGATAACTATGGCTACACCTTC. As protein: CASSYRDNYGYTF.

This clone was observed a few times. The CDR3 reads CASSQEGHQETQYF. In DNA, the CDR3 is TGTGCCAGCAGCCAAGAGGGACACCAAGAGACCCAGTACTTC. The genes are TRBV4-2 and TRBJ2-5; the D gene could be TRBD1 or TRBD2 (5 bases each). Germline CDR1 LGHNA, CDR2 YNFKEQ. CDR3 size: 14 residues. With 0 bases removed from V and 0 bases from J, the gap between germline ends came to 5 bases.

The chain carries TRBV4-3 and TRBJ1-5; TRBD1 matches at 11 bases. CDR3 length equals 15 residues. Germline V gives CDR1 LGHNA, CDR2 YSLEER. With V trimmed by 5 bases and J by 4 bases, 4 bases remained unmatched. The DNA of the CDR3 is TGCGCCAGCAGCTACGGGACAGGGGGGAATCAGCCCCAGCATTTT. Amino acid sequence: CASSYGTGGNQPQHF.

The chain is built from TRBV6-5 and TRBJ2-5, with D possibly matching TRBD1 (6 bases). There are 14 residues in the CDR3. CDR1 is MNHEY, CDR2 SVGAGI, per germline. V lost 4 bases to trimming and J lost 3 bases, with 12 bases between them. DNA for the CDR3: TGTGCCAGCAGTTGGTTTGGGGGCGAAGAGACCCAGTACTTC. Its translation is CASSWFGGEETQYF.

The rearrangement joins TRBV21-1 to TRBJ2-1; the table's D call TRBD2 went unverified against the DNA. TRBV21-1 is a known pseudogene. The CDR3 has 14 amino acids. The CDR3 here is CASLPPGRDVEQFF. CDR3 coding DNA: TGTGCCAGCCTCCCACCCGGGAGGGACGTTGAGCAGTTCTTC.

This rearrangement joins TRBV27 to TRBJ2-2; tentative D call: TRBD1 (6 bases). Germline CDR1 MNHEY, CDR2 SMNVEV (reference sequence). This CDR3 contains 16 residues. With 4 bases removed from V and 0 bases from J, the gap between germline ends came to 12 bases. The CDR3 sequence is CASSSGAGSNTGELFF. The CDR3 DNA reads TGTGCCAGCAGTTCAGGGGCCGGTTCGAACACCGGGGAGCTGTTTTTT.

As regards this clone: At one end the junction does not follow the germline gene, possibly because of a read error. The chain recombines TRBV6-5 with TRBJ2-2; D tentatively reads TRBD1 or TRBD2 (5 bases each). The CDR3 has 16 residues. Germline V lookup: CDR1 MNHEY, CDR2 SVGAGI. CDR3 residues: CASSYSAMGHTGELFF. The CDR3 nucleotides read TGTGCCAGCAGCTACTCTGCCATGGGACACACCGGGGAGCTGTTTTTT.

The CDR3 coding sequence is TGTGCCAGCAGTTTGGACAGTGGTGGGGGGACCCAGTACTTC. This codes for CASSLDSGGGTQYF. This sequence joins TRBV27 and TRBJ2-5; tentatively, D is TRBD1 (6 bases). Trimming stripped 3 bases from V and 7 bases from J, with 15 bases between. The germline gives CDR1 MNHEY, CDR2 SMNVEV (reference sequence). The CDR3 covers 14 residues.

The chain is built from TRBV10-3 and TRBJ2-5; TRBD1 agrees at 11 bases. The CDR3 sequence is 14 residues long. Looked up from germline, CDR1 is ENHRY and CDR2 is SYGVKD. After removal of 6 bases from V and 4 bases from J, the junction contained 4 bases not matched to a gene. CDR3 amino acids: CAIRAGTGGETQYF. CDR3 coding DNA: TGTGCCATCAGGGCCGGGACAGGGGGAGAGACCCAGTACTTC.